This T cell receptor (beta chain) was captured in a study of blood T cell repertoires in COVID-19. Study details: Samples representing acute and convalescent COVID-19 were sourced from the United States, Italy and Spain. T cells, B-cell-depleted T cells, or PBMCs supplied cDNA or gDNA.

As handled by the study authors: It was from reference gene primer amplification that nucleated cell counts were estimated. Repertoires were generated with immunoSEQ multiplex PCR, while TCRdb's copy carries only in-frame clones and drops some. V and J calls and clone size are given by that table; D and trimming were obtained from the DNA. The repertoire holds over 45,000 clones, with around nine tenths as singletons. The TCR sequence derives from a man in his sixties with active COVID-19. The sample comprised peripheral blood.

In DNA form, the CDR3 reads TGTGCCAGCAGCTTAGGGACTAGCGTGCAAGAGACCCAGTACTTC. Residues: CASSLGTSVQETQYF. This sequence joins TRBV7-3 and TRBJ2-5; 10 positions agree with TRBD2. The CDR3 runs to 15 residues. V was pared by 2 bases and J by 2 bases, with 2 bases of the junction left unmatched. Germline CDR1 and CDR2: SGHTA and FQGTGA.